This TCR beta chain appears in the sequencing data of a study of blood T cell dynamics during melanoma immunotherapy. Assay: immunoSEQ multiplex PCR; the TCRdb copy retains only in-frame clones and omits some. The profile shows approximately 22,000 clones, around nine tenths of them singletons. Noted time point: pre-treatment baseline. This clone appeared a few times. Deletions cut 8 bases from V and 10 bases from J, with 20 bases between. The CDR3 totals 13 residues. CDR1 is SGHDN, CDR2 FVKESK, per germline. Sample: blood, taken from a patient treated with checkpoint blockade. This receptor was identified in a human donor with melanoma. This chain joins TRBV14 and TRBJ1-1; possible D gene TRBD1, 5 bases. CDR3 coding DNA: TGTGCCAGCCTCAGGGATCCTTGGTGGGGAGCTTTCTTT. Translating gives CASLRDPWWGAFF.